This T cell receptor beta chain is drawn from a study of blood T cell repertoires in COVID-19. Overall study context: Acute-phase and convalescent COVID-19 samples originated in the United States, Italy and Spain. PBMCs, B-cell-depleted T cells, or T cells provided the cDNA or gDNA that made up the material.

In the original workflow: Counts of nucleated cells, estimated from reference gene primer amplification, were obtained. Some clones are missing from TCRdb's copy, which holds only in-frame ones; the method was immunoSEQ multiplex PCR. That table furnishes V, J and clone size, whereas the DNA furnished D and trimming. The table lists approximately 80,000 clones, roughly 88% of them singletons. From germline, CDR1 is MNHEY and CDR2 SVGEGT. This CDR3 comprises 15 residues. Deletions cut 6 bases from V and 1 base from J, with 15 bases between. Sequencing was performed on peripheral blood. The V and J genes are TRBV6-2 or TRBV6-3 and TRBJ1-1, with D unclear. The TCR was taken from a woman of 80 years or more with COVID-19, enrolled during active disease. The CDR3 bases are TGTGCCAGCAGCAGGCAGAGGATTTCGAACACTGAAGCTTTCTTT. This sequence encodes CASSRQRISNTEAFF.